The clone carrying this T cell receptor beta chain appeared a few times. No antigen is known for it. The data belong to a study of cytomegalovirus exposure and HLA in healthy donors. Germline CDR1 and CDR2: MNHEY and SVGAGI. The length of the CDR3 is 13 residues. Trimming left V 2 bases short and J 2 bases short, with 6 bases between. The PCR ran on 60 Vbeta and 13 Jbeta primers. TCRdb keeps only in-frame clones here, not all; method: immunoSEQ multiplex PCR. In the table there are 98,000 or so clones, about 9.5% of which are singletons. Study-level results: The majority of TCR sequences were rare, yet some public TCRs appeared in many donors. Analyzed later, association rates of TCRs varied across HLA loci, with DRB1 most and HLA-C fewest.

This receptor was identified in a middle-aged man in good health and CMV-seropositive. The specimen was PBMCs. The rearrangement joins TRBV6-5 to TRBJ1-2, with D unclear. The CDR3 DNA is TGTGCCAGCAGTTACGGGGAGAACTATGGCTACACCTTC. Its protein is CASSYGENYGYTF.